These T cell receptor beta chains were read from a single sample in a study of T-cell memory formation after mild COVID-19. In TCRdb, the 5' RACE reads were re-called with MiXCR into one record per CDR3 protein. The table shows 500,000 to 650,000 distinct CDR3 sequences, with roughly 22% occurring only once. Sequencing input: PBMCs or a T cell subset sorted from them (not recorded which). These receptors all come from an adult woman who had mild COVID-19 (a few samples of this study predate the infection). Cell type and time point are not known. CDR3s include the opening cysteine and the closing phenylalanine or tryptophan.

len	v_gene	j_gene	CDR3aa
21	TRBV21-1	TRBJ1-2	CASSRELGCRDGILQNYGYTF
14	TRBV12-3/TRBV12-4	TRBJ1-1	CASSLPWENTEAFF
11	TRBV3-1	TRBJ2-5	CASNNMETQYF
16	TRBV5-1	TRBJ2-3	CASSRDGTVSTDTQYF
15	TRBV4-1	TRBJ1-1	CASRPIMPPNTEAFF
14	TRBV2	TRBJ2-1	CASGTGWPYNEQFF
16	TRBV5-1	TRBJ2-7	CASSVAAGSSSYEQYF
14	TRBV11-3	TRBJ2-1	CASSLGSFYNEQFF
13	TRBV15	TRBJ2-1	CATSRGTFPEQFF
17	TRBV6-2/TRBV6-3	TRBJ1-1	CASSYGGTGGMDTEAFF
12	TRBV7-2	TRBJ1-2	CASSSMGYGYTF
15	TRBV3-1	TRBJ2-6	CASSPSSAGANVLTF
14	TRBV4-3	TRBJ1-2	CASSQEGRPYGYTF
15	TRBV5-1	TRBJ2-1	CASSLVAFSYNEQFF
11	TRBV10-3	TRBJ2-1	CAISSSGEQFF
16	TRBV5-1	TRBJ2-3	CASSTGLAGVVDTQYF
15	TRBV7-9	TRBJ2-3	CASSFYRGFPDTQYF
14	TRBV7-9	TRBJ2-2	CASVRTSATGELFF
11	TRBV3-1	TRBJ2-7	CASSQRGEQYF
15	TRBV10-2	TRBJ2-5	CASKPTSGKQETQYF
15	TRBV4-2	TRBJ2-2	CASSQEWWGTGELFF
16	TRBV3-1	TRBJ2-7	CASSHSRVPLTYEQYF
17	TRBV7-2	TRBJ2-7	CASSPRIAVSSSYEQYF
15	TRBV7-2	TRBJ2-7	CASSRLPSTSSEQYF
14	TRBV27	TRBJ2-7	CASSSGSGIYEQYF
17	TRBV5-1	TRBJ2-5	CASSFLAGSSLGETQYF
15	TRBV2	TRBJ1-4	CASRAPGGDLGELFF
13	TRBV3-1	TRBJ1-2	CASSHGGKDGYTF
13	TRBV12-3/TRBV12-4	TRBJ2-4	CASSLTGTNIQYF
18	TRBV5-1	TRBJ2-7	CASSLAIMAWGAVDEQYF
16	TRBV5-5	TRBJ2-3	CASSHRTGMSTDTQYF
15	TRBV7-8	TRBJ1-1	CASSRTGTGWTEAFF
16	TRBV6-5	TRBJ1-3	CASSLNTGTAGNTIYF
17	TRBV6-5	TRBJ2-3	CASRPWGTGSSTDTQYF
18	TRBV20-1	TRBJ2-3	CSAAGLAGAGSSTDTQYF
12	TRBV7-9	TRBJ2-7	CASSPGLVEQYF
14	TRBV20-1	TRBJ2-5	CSAKDLDAPWTQYF
15	TRBV12-3/TRBV12-4	TRBJ1-2	CASSAGTGRGYGYTF
16	TRBV5-6	TRBJ2-3	CASTANPSQATDTQYF
13	TRBV10-3	TRBJ2-7	CAIREGSRNEQYF
15	TRBV11-2	TRBJ2-3	CARSFPGGALDTQYF
13	TRBV29-1	TRBJ2-3	CSVDGTGGDTQYF
14	TRBV4-3	TRBJ2-7	CASSQGVMGSEQYF
15	TRBV4-1	TRBJ2-1	CASSLLGNSYNEQFF
14	TRBV12-3/TRBV12-4	TRBJ1-2	CASSLGMGGYGYTF
13	TRBV13	TRBJ2-3	CASSDRLTDTQYF
16	TRBV7-9	TRBJ2-1	CASSPYLRQSYNEQFF
16	TRBV11-3	TRBJ2-1	CASRGLGGGSYNEQFF
16	TRBV11-3	TRBJ2-3	CASSSRLAGATDTQYF
16	TRBV24-1	TRBJ2-1	CATSDRQGAPRNEQFF